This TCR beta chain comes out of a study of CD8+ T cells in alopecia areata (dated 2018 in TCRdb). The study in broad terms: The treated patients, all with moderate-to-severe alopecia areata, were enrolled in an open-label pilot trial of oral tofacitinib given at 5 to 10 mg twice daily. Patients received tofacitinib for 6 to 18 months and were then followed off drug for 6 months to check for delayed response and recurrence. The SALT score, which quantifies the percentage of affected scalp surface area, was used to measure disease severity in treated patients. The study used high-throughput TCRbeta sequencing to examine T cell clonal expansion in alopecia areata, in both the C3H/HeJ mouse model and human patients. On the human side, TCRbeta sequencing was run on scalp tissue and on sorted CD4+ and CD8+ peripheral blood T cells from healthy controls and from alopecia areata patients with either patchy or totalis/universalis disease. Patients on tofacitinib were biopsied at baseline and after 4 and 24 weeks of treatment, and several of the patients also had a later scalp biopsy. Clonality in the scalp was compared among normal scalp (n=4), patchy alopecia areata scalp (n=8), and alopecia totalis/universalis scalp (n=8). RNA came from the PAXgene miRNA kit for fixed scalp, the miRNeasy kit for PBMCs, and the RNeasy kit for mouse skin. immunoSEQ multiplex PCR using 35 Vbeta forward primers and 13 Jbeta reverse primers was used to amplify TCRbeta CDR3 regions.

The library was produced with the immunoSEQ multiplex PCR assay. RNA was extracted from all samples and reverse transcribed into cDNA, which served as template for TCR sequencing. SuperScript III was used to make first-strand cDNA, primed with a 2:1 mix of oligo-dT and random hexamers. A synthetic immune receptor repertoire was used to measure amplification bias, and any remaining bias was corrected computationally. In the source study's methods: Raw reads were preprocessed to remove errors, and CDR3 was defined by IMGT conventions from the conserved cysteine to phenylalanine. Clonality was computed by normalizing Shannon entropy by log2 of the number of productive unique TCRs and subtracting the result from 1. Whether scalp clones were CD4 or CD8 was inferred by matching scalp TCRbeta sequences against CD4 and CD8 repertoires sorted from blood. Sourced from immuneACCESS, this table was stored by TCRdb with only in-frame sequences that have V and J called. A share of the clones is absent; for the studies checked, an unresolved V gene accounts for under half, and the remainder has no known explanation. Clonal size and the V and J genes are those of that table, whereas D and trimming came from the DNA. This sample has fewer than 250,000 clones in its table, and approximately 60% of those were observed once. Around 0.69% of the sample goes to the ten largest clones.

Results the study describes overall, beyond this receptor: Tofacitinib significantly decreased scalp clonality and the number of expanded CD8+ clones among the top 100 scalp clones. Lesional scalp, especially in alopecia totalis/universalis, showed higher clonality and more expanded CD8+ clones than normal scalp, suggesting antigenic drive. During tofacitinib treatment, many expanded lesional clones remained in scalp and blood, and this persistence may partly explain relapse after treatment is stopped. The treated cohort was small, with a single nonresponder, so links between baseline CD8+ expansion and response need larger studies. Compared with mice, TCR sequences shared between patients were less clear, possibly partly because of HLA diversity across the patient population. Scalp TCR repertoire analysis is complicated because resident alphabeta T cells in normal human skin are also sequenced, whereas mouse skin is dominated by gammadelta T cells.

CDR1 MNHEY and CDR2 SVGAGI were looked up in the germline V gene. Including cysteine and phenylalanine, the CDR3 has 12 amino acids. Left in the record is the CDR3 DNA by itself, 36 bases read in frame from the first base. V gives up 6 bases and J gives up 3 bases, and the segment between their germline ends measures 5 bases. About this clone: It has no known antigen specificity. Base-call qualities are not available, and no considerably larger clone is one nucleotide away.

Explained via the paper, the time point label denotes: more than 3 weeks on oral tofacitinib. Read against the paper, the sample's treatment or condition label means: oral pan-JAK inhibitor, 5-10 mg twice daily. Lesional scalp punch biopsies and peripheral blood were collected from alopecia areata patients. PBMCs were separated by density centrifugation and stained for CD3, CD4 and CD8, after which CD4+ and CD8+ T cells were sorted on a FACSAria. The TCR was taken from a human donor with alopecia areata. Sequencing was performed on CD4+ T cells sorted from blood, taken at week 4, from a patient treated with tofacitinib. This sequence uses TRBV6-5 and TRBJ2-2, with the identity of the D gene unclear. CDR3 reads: CASRAYTGELFF. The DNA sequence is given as TGTGCCAGCAGGGCATACACCGGGGAGCTGTTTTTT.